Below are 9 T cell receptor beta chains sequenced from a single sample in a study of T cell repertoires and HLA-DP antigens. Assay: immunoSEQ multiplex PCR; the TCRdb copy retains only in-frame clones and omits some. The profile shows around 90,000 clones, 86% of them singletons. These receptors' antigens are unknown. Sequenced sample: CD4+ T cells from PBMCs. The receptors were sampled from a man in his fifties or sixties in good health and CMV-seronegative.

This clone has a single count. The DNA of the CDR3 is TGCGCCAGCAGCCAAGAGGTCAGGGGAAATGGCTACACCTTC. Residues: CASSQEVRGNGYTF. J is TRBJ1-2 and V is TRBV4-3, with D perhaps TRBD1 (6 bases). This CDR3 has 14 amino acids. Trimming took off 0 bases at V and 6 bases at J, with 11 bases between the two ends. Germline assignment: CDR1 LGHNA and CDR2 YSLEER.

The chain links TRBV2 to TRBJ1-5; TRBD1 aligns across 8 bases. CDR3 length: 15 residues. Germline V lookup: CDR1 SNHLY, CDR2 FYNNEI. With 5 bases clipped from V and 3 bases from J, the junction kept 6 bases outside the gene matches. The CDR3, as DNA: TGTGCCAGCAGTTACGGACAGGGCCTCAATCAGCCCCAGCATTTT. Translation: CASSYGQGLNQPQHF.

This chain connects TRBV5-1 to TRBJ2-1; the D is unclear. This CDR3 comprises 14 residues. Germline V lookup: CDR1 SGHRS, CDR2 YFSETQ. With 5 bases removed from V and 4 bases from J, the gap between germline ends came to 13 bases. The CDR3 is CASRPFVGYNEQFF. The CDR3 region has the DNA TGCGCCAGCAGACCGTTCGTAGGGTACAATGAGCAGTTCTTC.

This chain connects TRBV18 to TRBJ1-5; a weak D match, TRBD1 (6 bases). Trimming cost V 4 bases and J 5 bases, with 9 bases left between them. This CDR3 is 13 amino acids long. The germline V gene encodes CDR1 KGHSH and CDR2 LQKENI. The CDR3 loop is CASSRGGDQPQHF. Here the CDR3 DNA reads TGTGCCAGCTCACGCGGGGGCGATCAGCCCCAGCATTTT.

The V call is TRBV6-1, the J call TRBJ1-2; no definite D call. Trimming shortened V by 6 bases and J by 6 bases, and 14 bases separated the two germline ends. CDR3 length equals 13 residues. Germline-derived CDR1 and CDR2 are MNHNS and SASEGT. CDR3 in amino acids: CASSRDYRDGYTF. Written as DNA, the CDR3 is TGTGCCAGCAGCCGCGACTACAGAGATGGCTACACCTTC.

The chain employs TRBV18 and TRBJ1-1, with D hard to call. Germline V lookup: CDR1 KGHSH, CDR2 LQKENI. Trimming left V 1 base short and J 0 bases short, with 9 bases between. The CDR3 has 15 residues. The CDR3 loop reads CASSPQGSMNTEAFF. DNA for the CDR3: TGTGCCAGCTCACCACAGGGATCCATGAACACTGAAGCTTTCTTT.

This chain uses TRBV18 with TRBJ2-5; 7 bases align to TRBD1. This CDR3 region has 13 residues. Trimming cost V 10 bases and J 4 bases; bases outside gene matches: 9. CDR1 KGHSH and CDR2 LQKENI come from the germline V gene. CDR3 amino acids: CATKDRARETQYF. Here the CDR3 DNA reads TGTGCCACCAAAGACAGGGCTAGAGAGACCCAGTACTTC.

The chain recombines TRBV9 with TRBJ2-3; 8 nucleotides line up with TRBD1. After removal of 3 bases from V and 3 bases from J, the junction contained 3 bases not matched to a gene. The CDR3 is 14 amino acids. CDR1 is SGDLS, CDR2 YYNGEE, per germline. In DNA, the CDR3 is TGTGCCAGCAGCGCCCAGGGGGCAACAGATACGCAGTATTTT. Translation: CASSAQGATDTQYF. The full variable domain, completed using reference TRBV9 and TRBJ2-3, is DSGVTQTPKHLITATGQRVTLRCSPRSGDLSVYWYQQSLDQGLQFLIQYYNGEERAKGNILERFSAQQFPDLHSELNLSSLELGDSALYFCASSAQGATDTQYFGPGTRLTVL.

This clone was counted once. The gene calls are TRBV7-9 and TRBJ2-2; D not resolved. The CDR3 loop spans 17 amino acids. V was clipped by 4 bases and J by 0 bases, with 15 bases between them. Germline-derived CDR1 and CDR2 are SEHNR and FQNEAQ (reference sequence). CDR3 loop: CASSSLLFGANTGELFF. The CDR3, as DNA: TGTGCCAGCAGCTCCCTCCTTTTCGGCGCGAACACCGGGGAGCTGTTTTTT.